This T cell receptor (beta chain) was profiled in a study of CD8 T cells in ankylosing spondylitis. Making the TCR beta libraries involved quantitative 5'-RACE with molecular barcodes. TCRdb itself ran the 5' RACE reads through MiXCR, one entry per CDR3 protein. The sample lists some 800,000 distinct CDR3 sequences, approximately 12% seen once, with roughly 0.51% in the top ten. Study results and caveats: A TCR beta motif of several highly homologous variants appeared characteristic of ankylosing spondylitis blood. A subset of motif variants has previously been described in the synovial fluid and blood of reactive arthritis. Enrichment of disease-linked clones was reportedly significant in matched ankylosing spondylitis synovial fluid.

This clonotype showed up just a few times. Its antigen remains unknown. Germline lookup yields CDR1 DFQATT and CDR2 SNEGSKA (reference sequence). Trimming removed 3 bases from V and 0 bases from J, with 12 bases in between. This CDR3 comprises 15 residues. This rearrangement joins TRBV20-1 to TRBJ2-1; D is unclear. The sequence was collected from a male donor with ankylosing spondylitis. The source material was blood, either unsorted or a sorted T cell fraction (not recorded which). CDR3 coding DNA: TGCAGTGCTAGGAAGGGCGGCAGCTCCTACAATGAGCAGTTCTTC. Translated, it gives CSARKGGSSYNEQFF.